This is a list of T cell receptor beta chains from one sample in a study of blood T cell repertoires in COVID-19. The protocol was immunoSEQ multiplex PCR, while the TCRdb copy is restricted to in-frame clones and leaves out a portion. The top ten hold 11% of the sample, which has approximately 170,000 clones, 86% seen once. The sample comprised peripheral blood. Receptor source: a woman between 55 and 75 years old with COVID-19, enrolled during active disease. The CDR3 runs from the conserved cysteine through the conserved F or W. D genes are given only for firm matches. Where a row states a size, it is once, few, many or the class of an expanded clone; other rows omit it.

v_call: TRBV14
clone_size: -
j_call: TRBJ2-3
d_call: -
cdr3_aa: CASSQRLRLPTDTQYF
cdr3_nt: TGTGCCAGCAGCCAGAGGCTCCGGCTCCCCACAGATACGCAGTATTTT

v_call: TRBV7-3
clone_size: -
j_call: TRBJ1-2
d_call: -
cdr3_aa: CASSLRQGAGYTF
cdr3_nt: TGTGCCAGCAGCTTAAGGCAGGGTGCTGGCTACACCTTC

v_call: TRBV11-3
clone_size: -
j_call: TRBJ1-1
d_call: -
cdr3_aa: CASSLDFTAGAFF
cdr3_nt: TGTGCCAGCAGCTTAGATTTCACTGCGGGAGCTTTCTTT

v_call: TRBV28
clone_size: -
j_call: TRBJ2-5
d_call: -
cdr3_aa: CASSSLQETQYF
cdr3_nt: TGTGCCAGCAGTTCCCTCCAAGAGACCCAGTACTTC

v_call: TRBV28
clone_size: -
j_call: TRBJ1-1
d_call: -
cdr3_aa: CASSLYQGPLDTEAFF
cdr3_nt: TGTGCCAGCAGTTTATATCAGGGCCCCTTGGACACTGAAGCTTTCTTT

v_call: TRBV5-1
clone_size: -
j_call: TRBJ1-2
d_call: -
cdr3_aa: CASREGGVDGYTF
cdr3_nt: TGCGCCAGCCGAGAGGGAGGGGTGGACGGCTACACCTTC

v_call: TRBV27
clone_size: -
j_call: TRBJ1-3
d_call: -
cdr3_aa: CASSPTRGYLGNTIYF
cdr3_nt: TGTGCCAGCAGTCCTACCAGGGGTTACTTAGGAAACACCATATATTTT

v_call: TRBV21-1
clone_size: -
j_call: TRBJ2-1
d_call: -
cdr3_aa: CASSKSRLAGGHEQFF
cdr3_nt: TGTGCCAGCAGCAAGAGCCGTCTAGCGGGAGGGCATGAGCAGTTCTTC

v_call: TRBV6-2/TRBV6-3
clone_size: -
j_call: TRBJ2-3
d_call: TRBD2
cdr3_aa: CASSPGWTSGRRSDTQYF
cdr3_nt: TGTGCCAGCAGTCCGGGTTGGACTAGCGGGAGGAGGTCAGATACGCAGTATTTT

v_call: TRBV3-1/TRBV3-2
clone_size: few
j_call: TRBJ2-7
d_call: TRBD2
cdr3_aa: CASSPERGRTNEQYF
cdr3_nt: TGTGCCAGCAGCCCTGAGCGGGGGCGAACGAACGAGCAGTACTTC

v_call: TRBV6-2/TRBV6-3
clone_size: -
j_call: TRBJ1-2
d_call: TRBD1
cdr3_aa: CASSSYGTGYGYTF
cdr3_nt: TGTGCCAGCAGTTCCTACGGGACAGGGTACGGCTACACCTTC

v_call: TRBV28
clone_size: -
j_call: TRBJ2-6
d_call: TRBD2
cdr3_aa: CASSLPAAGNSGANVLTF
cdr3_nt: TGTGCCAGCAGTTTACCGGCAGCGGGGAACTCTGGGGCCAACGTCCTGACTTTC

v_call: TRBV5-1
clone_size: -
j_call: TRBJ2-2
d_call: TRBD1
cdr3_aa: CASSRDRAGTGELFF
cdr3_nt: TGCGCCAGCAGTCGTGACAGGGCGGGCACCGGGGAGCTGTTTTTT

v_call: TRBV30
clone_size: -
j_call: TRBJ2-5
d_call: TRBD2
cdr3_aa: CAWSASSGGQETQYF
cdr3_nt: TGTGCCTGGAGTGCGTCTAGCGGGGGCCAAGAGACCCAGTACTTC

v_call: TRBV27
clone_size: -
j_call: TRBJ1-4
d_call: TRBD1
cdr3_aa: CASSEWSGGREKLFF
cdr3_nt: TGTGCCAGCAGTGAATGGTCAGGGGGGAGGGAAAAACTGTTTTTT

v_call: TRBV30
clone_size: -
j_call: TRBJ1-1
d_call: TRBD1
cdr3_aa: CALRTGGKNTEAFF
cdr3_nt: TGTGCCTTGAGGACAGGGGGGAAGAACACTGAAGCTTTCTTT

v_call: TRBV19
clone_size: -
j_call: TRBJ1-5
d_call: TRBD1
cdr3_aa: CASSGDRSTYQPQHF
cdr3_nt: TGTGCCAGTAGTGGGGACAGATCCACTTATCAGCCCCAGCATTTT

v_call: TRBV10-1
clone_size: -
j_call: TRBJ2-1
d_call: TRBD2
cdr3_aa: CASSRSSGRDNEQFF
cdr3_nt: TGCGCCAGCAGCCGATCTAGCGGGAGAGACAATGAGCAGTTCTTC

v_call: TRBV7-8
clone_size: few
j_call: TRBJ2-7
d_call: TRBD2
cdr3_aa: CASSVRTSGAYEQYF
cdr3_nt: TGTGCCAGCAGCGTCCGGACTAGCGGTGCCTACGAGCAGTACTTC

v_call: TRBV7-9
clone_size: -
j_call: TRBJ2-1
d_call: -
cdr3_aa: CASSDPGLYNEQFF
cdr3_nt: TGTGCCAGCAGCGACCCGGGACTCTACAATGAGCAGTTCTTC

v_call: TRBV9
clone_size: -
j_call: TRBJ2-1
d_call: -
cdr3_aa: CASSPLMVASSYNEQFF
cdr3_nt: TGTGCCAGCAGCCCCCTTATGGTAGCGAGCTCCTACAATGAGCAGTTCTTC

v_call: TRBV7-2
clone_size: -
j_call: TRBJ2-7
d_call: TRBD2
cdr3_aa: CASSLAPRGTYEQYF
cdr3_nt: TGTGCCAGCAGCTTAGCTCCGCGGGGGACCTACGAGCAGTACTTC

v_call: TRBV6-1
clone_size: -
j_call: TRBJ1-4
d_call: -
cdr3_aa: CASSEALGRGSEKLFF
cdr3_nt: TGTGCCAGCAGTGAAGCGCTAGGAAGGGGAAGTGAAAAACTGTTTTTT

v_call: TRBV5-8
clone_size: -
j_call: TRBJ2-2
d_call: -
cdr3_aa: CASSLFLGGANTGELFF
cdr3_nt: TGTGCCAGCAGCTTGTTCCTCGGAGGGGCGAACACCGGGGAGCTGTTTTTT

v_call: TRBV4-2
clone_size: -
j_call: TRBJ2-1
d_call: -
cdr3_aa: CASSQFLRDEQFF
cdr3_nt: TGTGCCAGCAGCCAATTCCTGCGCGATGAGCAGTTCTTC

v_call: TRBV19
clone_size: -
j_call: TRBJ1-6
d_call: TRBD1
cdr3_aa: CASSTTGVSYNSPLHF
cdr3_nt: TGTGCCAGTAGTACGACAGGGGTCTCCTATAATTCACCCCTCCACTTT

v_call: TRBV27
clone_size: -
j_call: TRBJ1-2
d_call: TRBD1
cdr3_aa: CASSFGLGQGLSYTF
cdr3_nt: TGTGCCAGCAGTTTTGGTCTGGGACAGGGCCTCAGCTACACCTTC

v_call: TRBV19
clone_size: -
j_call: TRBJ2-7
d_call: -
cdr3_aa: CASSIEEGSDDEQYF
cdr3_nt: TGTGCCAGTAGTATAGAGGAGGGGTCGGATGACGAGCAGTACTTC

v_call: TRBV19
clone_size: -
j_call: TRBJ1-2
d_call: -
cdr3_aa: CASSIRGGHGYGYTF
cdr3_nt: TGTGCCAGTAGTATAAGAGGGGGACACGGCTATGGCTACACCTTC

v_call: TRBV5-1
clone_size: -
j_call: TRBJ2-7
d_call: -
cdr3_aa: CASSRIETRDIIYEQYF
cdr3_nt: TGCGCCAGCAGCCGCATAGAGACCCGGGACATCATCTACGAGCAGTACTTC

v_call: TRBV4-1
clone_size: -
j_call: TRBJ2-3
d_call: TRBD2
cdr3_aa: CASSQEDWTSGRGGTDTQYF
cdr3_nt: TGCGCCAGCAGCCAAGAAGATTGGACTAGCGGGAGGGGCGGCACAGATACGCAGTATTTT

v_call: TRBV19
clone_size: -
j_call: TRBJ1-1
d_call: -
cdr3_aa: CASSMARGTEAFF
cdr3_nt: TGTGCCAGTAGTATGGCCCGAGGGACTGAAGCTTTCTTT

v_call: TRBV30
clone_size: -
j_call: TRBJ2-5
d_call: -
cdr3_aa: CACRGGTQYF
cdr3_nt: TGTGCCTGTAGGGGGGGGACCCAGTACTTC

v_call: TRBV6-6
clone_size: few
j_call: TRBJ2-7
d_call: TRBD1
cdr3_aa: CASKDRVGEQYF
cdr3_nt: TGTGCCAGCAAGGACAGGGTGGGCGAGCAGTACTTC

v_call: TRBV7-9
clone_size: -
j_call: TRBJ1-1
d_call: -
cdr3_aa: CASSLASSQAFF
cdr3_nt: TGTGCCAGCAGCTTAGCGAGTTCTCAAGCTTTCTTT

v_call: TRBV10-1
clone_size: -
j_call: TRBJ2-1
d_call: -
cdr3_aa: CASSDSVSYNEQFF
cdr3_nt: TGCGCCAGCAGTGATTCGGTCTCCTACAATGAGCAGTTCTTC

v_call: TRBV30
clone_size: -
j_call: TRBJ1-5
d_call: -
cdr3_aa: CAWSRGIDQPQHF
cdr3_nt: TGTGCCTGGAGCCGCGGGATCGATCAGCCCCAGCATTTT

v_call: TRBV28
clone_size: -
j_call: TRBJ2-1
d_call: -
cdr3_aa: CASSFGSRYNEQFF
cdr3_nt: TGTGCCAGCAGTTTCGGTTCCCGGTACAATGAGCAGTTCTTC

v_call: TRBV3-1/TRBV3-2
clone_size: -
j_call: TRBJ2-1
d_call: -
cdr3_aa: CASSPGRRSYNEQFF
cdr3_nt: TGTGCCAGCAGCCCTGGGAGGAGGTCCTACAATGAGCAGTTCTTC

v_call: TRBV6-5
clone_size: -
j_call: TRBJ1-2
d_call: -
cdr3_aa: CASSRKGVQNYGYTF
cdr3_nt: TGTGCCAGCAGCCGAAAGGGGGTCCAGAACTATGGCTACACCTTC

v_call: TRBV6-5
clone_size: -
j_call: TRBJ2-7
d_call: TRBD2
cdr3_aa: CASRGTSGSSYEQYF
cdr3_nt: TGTGCCAGCAGAGGGACTAGCGGGAGCTCCTACGAGCAGTACTTC

v_call: TRBV5-1
clone_size: -
j_call: TRBJ2-3
d_call: TRBD2
cdr3_aa: CASSLVASGGTDTQYF
cdr3_nt: TGCGCCAGCAGCTTGGTGGCTAGCGGAGGCACAGATACGCAGTATTTT

v_call: TRBV2
clone_size: -
j_call: TRBJ1-6
d_call: -
cdr3_aa: CASSSGGGNSPLHF
cdr3_nt: TGTGCCAGCTCCTCCGGGGGAGGGAATTCACCCCTCCACTTT

v_call: TRBV2
clone_size: -
j_call: TRBJ2-1
d_call: -
cdr3_aa: CASHGLTDNEQFF
cdr3_nt: TGTGCCAGCCATGGACTAACGGACAATGAGCAGTTCTTC

v_call: TRBV27
clone_size: -
j_call: TRBJ1-4
d_call: TRBD1
cdr3_aa: CASSGQGAFPNEKLFF
cdr3_nt: TGTGCCAGCAGTGGACAGGGGGCTTTTCCTAATGAAAAACTGTTTTTT

v_call: TRBV10-1
clone_size: -
j_call: TRBJ2-2
d_call: TRBD1
cdr3_aa: CASGRQGNTGELFF
cdr3_nt: TGCGCCAGCGGACGACAGGGGAACACCGGGGAGCTGTTTTTT

v_call: TRBV4-3
clone_size: -
j_call: TRBJ2-1
d_call: TRBD2
cdr3_aa: CASSQDGLAGAENEQFF
cdr3_nt: TGCGCCAGCAGCCAAGATGGGCTAGCGGGAGCGGAGAATGAGCAGTTCTTC

v_call: TRBV9
clone_size: -
j_call: TRBJ1-1
d_call: -
cdr3_aa: CASSITGNTEAFF
cdr3_nt: TGTGCCAGCAGCATAACAGGCAACACTGAAGCTTTCTTT

v_call: TRBV24-1
clone_size: -
j_call: TRBJ2-7
d_call: TRBD1
cdr3_aa: CATSDSGTGTYEQYF
cdr3_nt: TGTGCCACCAGTGACTCCGGGACAGGGACCTACGAGCAGTACTTC

v_call: TRBV27
clone_size: -
j_call: TRBJ1-2
d_call: -
cdr3_aa: CASSWRENYGYTF
cdr3_nt: TGTGCCAGCAGTTGGCGGGAAAACTATGGCTACACCTTC

v_call: TRBV29-1
clone_size: once
j_call: TRBJ1-2
d_call: TRBD1
cdr3_aa: CSVSGGRNYGYTF
cdr3_nt: TGCAGCGTGTCAGGGGGCCGGAACTATGGCTACACCTTC

v_call: TRBV19
clone_size: -
j_call: TRBJ2-5
d_call: TRBD1
cdr3_aa: CASTLGTGGRETQYF
cdr3_nt: TGTGCCAGTACCCTCGGGACAGGGGGCAGAGAGACCCAGTACTTC

v_call: TRBV24-1
clone_size: -
j_call: TRBJ1-4
d_call: -
cdr3_aa: CATSDASGATNEKLFF
cdr3_nt: TGTGCCACCAGTGATGCCTCCGGGGCAACTAATGAAAAACTGTTTTTT